This T cell receptor (beta chain) stems from a study of blood T cells in healthy people across ages. Whole-study findings and limits: Among T cells, TCR beta diversity per million cells dropped roughly linearly as age rose.

As for this clonotype: Its matching antigen is unknown.

A second PCR, run for about 6 to 11 cycles, used a sample-barcoded 5' primer plus a J-beta primer mix. TCRdb passed the 5' RACE reads through MiXCR, listing each CDR3 protein once. The repertoire has over 1,500,000 distinct CDR3 sequences, around 48% of them found once; the top ten carry more than 2%. The specimen sequenced was blood. This clonotype was sampled from a woman in her forties in good health.

The CDR3 loop is CASSSPGTSGGTDTQYF. CDR3 nucleotide sequence: TGTGCCAGCAGTTCCCCAGGGACTAGCGGGGGCACAGATACGCAGTATTTT. The chain combines TRBV28 with TRBJ2-3; 13 bases fit TRBD2. The germline V gene encodes CDR1 MDHEN and CDR2 SYDVKM. Trimming removed 4 bases from V and 1 base from J; junction bases left unmatched: 5. The CDR3 has 17 amino acids.